This T cell receptor beta chain was profiled in a study of glioma-infiltrating T cells. Using RNA template, CDR3s of TCR alpha and beta were amplified with iRepertoire arm-PCR. TCRdb re-derived calls from the multiplex PCR reads in MiXCR, one entry per CDR3 protein. Found here are about 130,000 distinct CDR3 sequences, about 22% of them singletons; the top ten hold about 30%. Ten or more counts support this clonotype. CDR1 and CDR2 (germline): KGHDR, SFDVKD. V lost 5 bases and J 3 bases, leaving 18 bases between the germline ends. The length of the CDR3 is 16 residues. This chain links TRBV24-1 with TRBJ1-2; tentatively, D is TRBD1 (6 bases). Sequenced input: glioma tissue, nonneoplastic brain tissue, or PBMCs (not recorded which). This TCR derives from a human donor with low-grade glioma or glioblastoma, undergoing nonglioma brain surgery, or in good health (not recorded which). This CDR3 reads CATSVGRRGAYYGYTF. The DNA of the CDR3 is TGTGCCACCAGTGTTGGACGTCGGGGGGCCTACTATGGCTACACCTTC.